The 10 T cell receptor beta chains in this list originate from one sample, sequenced in a study of graft-versus-host responses after intestinal transplantation. The method was immunoSEQ multiplex PCR; TCRdb's version includes in-frame clones alone and lacks a portion of them. The profile shows some 41,000 clones, 85% to 95% of them singletons. Their antigen targets remain unknown. Sequenced here: unstimulated CD8+ T cells sorted from spleen or lymph node cells, sampled before transplant. The source is a human donor who was the organ donor for an intestinal transplant.

This clone occurred once. The chain carries TRBV6-1 and TRBJ2-7; D possibly corresponds to TRBD2 (5 bases). The V gene lost 7 bases and the J gene lost 5 bases, with 15 bases spanning the gap. Per the germline V gene, CDR1 is MNHNS and CDR2 is SASEGT. The CDR3 length is 13 residues. CDR3 in amino acids: CASTRKRAHEQYF. CDR3 coding DNA: TGTGCCAGCACTCGGAAGAGGGCCCACGAGCAGTACTTC.

The chain uses TRBV5-1 and TRBJ2-5; 11 nucleotides match TRBD1. CDR3 length: 16 amino acids. From germline, CDR1 is SGHRS and CDR2 YFSETQ. The V gene end was trimmed by 3 bases and the J gene end by 4 bases; junction bases not matched to a gene: 8. The CDR3 DNA is TGCGCCAGCAGCTGGGTCCGGACAGGGGGCATAGAGACCCAGTACTTC. Translation: CASSWVRTGGIETQYF.

V usage is TRBV27 and J usage is TRBJ2-7, with unresolved D. Germline assignment: CDR1 MNHEY and CDR2 SMNVEV (reference sequence). Trimming left V 5 bases short and J 4 bases short, with 9 bases between. The CDR3 has 12 residues. The CDR3 loop is CASSPTPYEQYF. In DNA, the CDR3 is TGTGCCAGCAGTCCGACTCCTTACGAGCAGTACTTC.

The chain couples TRBV27 to TRBJ2-3; D remains ambiguous. Trimming removed 3 bases at V and 2 bases at J, with 12 bases between. Germline CDR1 reads MNHEY; CDR2 reads SMNVEV (reference sequence). CDR3 size: 15 residues. Here the CDR3 reads CASSFTTSSTDTQYF. CDR3 bases: TGTGCCAGCAGTTTTACGACCTCGTCCACAGATACGCAGTATTTT.

V and J are TRBV5-1 and TRBJ1-3, with TRBD1 as a possible D gene (5 bases). Germline assignment: CDR1 SGHRS and CDR2 YFSETQ. Trimming left V 8 bases short and J 0 bases short, with 18 bases between. CDR3 length: 16 amino acids. CDR3 sequence reads: CASRRDVYSSGNTIYF. CDR3 DNA: TGCGCCAGTAGGAGGGACGTATATTCCTCTGGAAACACCATATATTTT. The entire variable domain, with the rest obtained from reference TRBV5-1 and TRBJ1-3, is as follows: KAGVTQTPRYLIKTRGQQVTLSCSPISGHRSVSWYQQTPGQGLQFLFEYFSETQRNKGNFPGRFSGRQFSNSRSEMNVSTLELGDSALYLCASRRDVYSSGNTIYFGEGSWLTVV.

This clone was seen only once. This chain uses TRBV21-1 with TRBJ1-4; no DNA check was done on the table's D call, TRBD1. TRBV21-1 is a pseudogene. The CDR3 sequence is 17 residues long. In nucleotides, the CDR3 is TGTGCCAGCAGCAAAAGGCAGGGGTTTGCAACTAATGAAAAACTGTTTTTT. Amino acids: CASSKRQGFATNEKLFF.

The chain uses TRBV4-3 and TRBJ1-5; tentative D call: TRBD1 (5 bases). V dropped 4 bases and J dropped 7 bases, with 11 bases sitting between them. CDR3 length: 13 residues. The V gene's germline CDR1 is LGHNA and CDR2 YSLEER. In DNA form, the CDR3 reads TGCGCCAGCAGCCGACATTGGGGCCAGCCCCAGCATTTT. Its protein is CASSRHWGQPQHF.

The chain couples TRBV4-1 to TRBJ2-1; TRBD1 aligns across 10 bases. There are 18 residues in the CDR3. Germline V gene data show CDR1 as MGHRA and CDR2 as YSYEKL. The junction had 15 bases not matched to a gene; V was cut back by 4 bases and J by 6 bases. Written as DNA, the CDR3 is TGCGCCAGCAGCCTCAGCTCCCGGGACAGGGGTACTGTCAATGAGCAGTTCTTC. It encodes CASSLSSRDRGTVNEQFF.

The chain is built from TRBV19 and TRBJ2-7; D might be TRBD1 (6 bases). The germline gives CDR1 LNHDA, CDR2 SQIVND (reference sequence). The CDR3 runs to 14 residues. V lost 4 bases, J lost 1 base, and 11 bases lay in between. For the CDR3, the DNA is TGTGCCAGTAGTACCGGGACAAAATCCTACGAGCAGTACTTC. Amino acid sequence: CASSTGTKSYEQYF. Full variable domain (outside the CDR3, taken from reference TRBV19 and TRBJ2-7): DGGITQSPKYLFRKEGQNVTLSCEQNLNHDAMYWYRQDPGQGLRLIYYSQIVNDFQKGDIAEGYSVSREKKESFPLTVTSAQKNPTAFYLCASSTGTKSYEQYFGPGTRLTVT.

This chain connects TRBV19 to TRBJ1-3, with 8 bases aligning to TRBD1. Per the germline V gene, CDR1 is LNHDA and CDR2 is SQIVND (reference sequence). The CDR3 contains 17 residues. The ends lost 3 bases at V and 0 bases at J; junction bases unmatched: 7. The DNA for the CDR3 is TGTGCCAGTAGTATTATGACAGGGGCCTCCTCTGGAAACACCATATATTTT. Its protein is CASSIMTGASSGNTIYF.